Shown below are 21 T cell receptor beta chains from a single sample sequenced in a study of cytomegalovirus exposure and HLA in healthy donors. PCR was performed using 60 Vbeta and 13 Jbeta primers. Assay: immunoSEQ multiplex PCR; the TCRdb copy retains only in-frame clones and omits some. The sample lists around 150,000 clones; approximately 78% were seen once. Sequencing was done on a sample of PBMCs. These receptors were collected from a woman aged 40 to 55 in good health and CMV-seronegative.

This clone is medium-sized. The chain uses TRBV5-1 and TRBJ1-5; 8 bases fit TRBD1. The CDR3 runs 14 residues. Germline values: CDR1 SGHRS, CDR2 YFSETQ. V lost 8 bases to trimming and J lost 4 bases; unmatched junction nucleotides: 8. The CDR3 loop reads CARDGTGTNQPQHF. In nucleotides, the CDR3 is TGCGCCAGGGACGGGACAGGCACTAATCAGCCCCAGCATTTT.

This chain connects TRBV4-1 to TRBJ2-1; TRBD2 aligns across 9 bases. Germline trimming cut 5 bases from V and 5 bases from J; bases unmatched to any gene: 13. Germline lookup yields CDR1 MGHRA and CDR2 YSYEKL. CDR3 length equals 17 residues. The chain's CDR3 is CASSASGAFNFDNEQFF. CDR3 bases: TGCGCCAGCAGCGCTAGCGGGGCATTTAATTTCGACAATGAGCAGTTCTTC.

The rearrangement joins TRBV28 to TRBJ2-7, with 11 bases aligning to TRBD2. Germline values: CDR1 MDHEN, CDR2 SYDVKM. Trimming took 2 bases from V and 6 from J; bases not matched to a gene: 0. The CDR3 consists of 13 residues. CDR3: CASSLLAGGEQYF. DNA of the CDR3: TGTGCCAGCAGTTTACTAGCGGGGGGCGAGCAGTACTTC.

The CDR3 sequence: CASSLDPIRGQGSYEQYF. Written as DNA, the CDR3 is TGTGCCAGCAGCTTAGATCCAATTCGGGGACAGGGGTCCTACGAGCAGTACTTC. J is TRBJ2-7 and V is TRBV11-2, with 10 bases matching TRBD1. From germline, CDR1 is SGHAT and CDR2 FQNNGV. The CDR3 has 18 residues. V lost 0 bases to trimming and J lost 1 base; unmatched junction nucleotides: 9. Together with reference TRBV11-2 and TRBJ2-7, the CDR3 gives the full variable domain: EAGVAQSPRYKIIEKRQSVAFWCNPISGHATLYWYQQILGQGPKLLIQFQNNGVVDDSQLPKDRFSAERLKGVDSTLKIQPAKLEDSAVYLCASSLDPIRGQGSYEQYFGPGTRLTVT.

V gene TRBV4-2 combines with J gene TRBJ2-3, with D possibly matching TRBD1 (6 bases). Between the trimmed V and J ends, which lost 6 bases and 2 bases, there was a span of 9 bases. Germline V CDR1 and CDR2: LGHNA, YNFKEQ. The CDR3 spans 13 residues. CDR3 region: CASSSGATDTQYF. The CDR3 region has the DNA TGTGCCAGCAGTTCAGGGGCCACAGATACGCAGTATTTT.

The chain carries TRBV6-5 and TRBJ2-7, with a possible D match to TRBD2 (6 bases). V was shortened by 2 bases and J by 4 bases, with 9 bases between the two germline ends. There are 13 residues in the CDR3. Germline V gene lookup returns CDR1 MNHEY and CDR2 SVGAGI. CDR3: CASSYGGSYEQYF. In nucleotides, the CDR3 is TGTGCCAGCAGTTACGGGGGGAGTTACGAGCAGTACTTC.

The chain has TRBV5-1 and TRBJ2-3, with 7 bases identical to TRBD1. Germline V gene sequence: CDR1 SGHRS, CDR2 YFSETQ. This CDR3 comprises 14 residues. J was trimmed by 2 bases and V by 4 bases; bases with no gene match: 4. The CDR3 DNA follows: TGCGCCAGCAGCCGACAGGGAACCACAGATACGCAGTATTTT. Encoded protein: CASSRQGTTDTQYF.

The chain combines TRBV6-5 with TRBJ1-5; a weak D match, TRBD1 (6 bases). In germline, CDR1 is MNHEY, CDR2 SVGAGI. The CDR3 contains 15 residues. V dropped 3 bases and J dropped 6 bases, with 15 bases sitting between them. CDR3 nucleotides: TGTGCCAGCAGTTATCCCTACAGGGATAGTCAGCCCCAGCATTTT. This translates into CASSYPYRDSQPQHF.

V is TRBV6-1 and J is TRBJ2-7; 8 bases agree with TRBD2. From germline, CDR1 is MNHNS and CDR2 SASEGT. This CDR3 is 15 amino acids long. With V trimmed by 6 bases and J by 0 bases, 7 bases remained unmatched. CDR3 sequence (DNA): TGTGCCAGCAGAAGGACTAGCTTCAGCTCCTACGAGCAGTACTTC. Translation gives CASRRTSFSSYEQYF.

The chain is built from TRBV5-4 and TRBJ2-2; D is ambiguous. The ends were cut back, 1 base at V and 4 bases at J, with 20 bases in the middle. This CDR3 has 18 amino acids. In germline, CDR1 is SGHNT, CDR2 YYREEE (reference sequence). The CDR3, as DNA: TGTGCCAGCAGCTTGTGGAGTCGACGGTACCCGTTCACCGGGGAGCTGTTTTTT. Amino acid sequence: CASSLWSRRYPFTGELFF.

This chain uses TRBV6-1 with TRBJ1-3; 10 bases fit TRBD1. This CDR3 region has 18 residues. The V gene end was trimmed by 2 bases and the J gene end by 1 base; junction bases not matched to a gene: 8. Germline assignment: CDR1 MNHNS and CDR2 SASEGT. The DNA for the CDR3 is TGTGCCAGCAGTGAATACGGGACAGGGGACCGTTCTGGAAACACCATATATTTT. Amino acid sequence: CASSEYGTGDRSGNTIYF.

The J gene is TRBJ2-2, the V gene TRBV5-1; TRBD2 matches 10 bases. Germline CDR1 SGHRS, CDR2 YFSETQ. This CDR3 region has 15 residues. V was clipped by 0 bases and J by 6 bases; unmatched bases: 2. DNA of the CDR3: TGCGCCAGCAGCTTGGCCCTAGCGGGGGCCGGGGAGCTGTTTTTT. Translation: CASSLALAGAGELFF.

This clone was counted between two and nine times. The chain couples TRBV5-5 to TRBJ2-1, with 7 positions matching TRBD1. CDR1 is SGHKS, CDR2 YYEKEE, per germline (reference sequence). The V and J ends lost 0 bases and 5 bases, in that order; junction bases with no gene match: 5. The CDR3 consists of 15 residues. The CDR3 coding sequence is TGTGCCAGCAGCTTGGGGCAGGGGGTCGACAATGAGCAGTTCTTC. Its protein is CASSLGQGVDNEQFF.

The rearrangement uses TRBV10-1 and TRBJ2-1; D is perhaps TRBD1 (5 bases). The V end was cut by 3 bases, the J end by 0 bases, with 9 bases between. The CDR3 has 15 amino acids. CDR1 and CDR2 from the germline V gene are WNHNN and SYGVQD (reference sequence). The CDR3, as DNA: TGCGCCAGCAGTGACCGGACAAGCTCCTACAATGAGCAGTTCTTC. This codes for CASSDRTSSYNEQFF.

The V gene is TRBV21-1, the J gene TRBJ1-2; the table's D call of TRBD1 was not tested on the DNA. TRBV21-1 is assigned pseudogene status. The CDR3 covers 19 residues. The CDR3 DNA sequence: TGTGCCAGCAGCACATCCTGGAGGACAGGGGACACCGAGGACTATGGCTACACCTTC. This gives the protein CASSTSWRTGDTEDYGYTF.

Comment on this clone: Other DNA sequences from this sample encode an identical CDR3 as well. This rearrangement joins TRBV15 to TRBJ2-7; TRBD2 matches at 7 bases. Germline trimming cut 3 bases from V and 2 bases from J; bases unmatched to any gene: 7. The CDR3 totals 15 residues. Germline V lookup: CDR1 LNHNV, CDR2 YYDKDF (reference sequence). CDR3 DNA: TGTGCCACCAGCAGTCTGGCGGGGGAACCCTACGAGCAGTACTTC. Translation gives CATSSLAGEPYEQYF.

CDR3 in DNA: TGTGCCAGCAGTGAATCAGGGTACGAGCAGTACTTC. Translating gives CASSESGYEQYF. The chain is built from TRBV6-1 and TRBJ2-5, with D perhaps TRBD1 (5 bases). The J call may be mistaken, given a closer DNA end match to TRBJ2-7. Germline V CDR1 and CDR2: MNHNS, SASEGT. The CDR3 is made up of 12 amino acids.

The rearrangement links TRBV19 to TRBJ2-3; the match to TRBD1 covers 8 bases. CDR1 is LNHDA, CDR2 SQIVND, per germline (reference sequence). Trimming took 9 bases from V and 2 from J; bases not matched to a gene: 7. CDR3 length equals 14 residues. CDR3 sequence (DNA): TGTGCCAGCCGAGGACAGGGACTCACAGATACGCAGTATTTT. Translated, it gives CASRGQGLTDTQYF. Based on the CDR3 plus reference TRBV19 and TRBJ2-3, the full variable domain is DGGITQSPKYLFRKEGQNVTLSCEQNLNHDAMYWYRQDPGQGLRLIYYSQIVNDFQKGDIAEGYSVSREKKESFPLTVTSAQKNPTAFYLCASRGQGLTDTQYFGPGTRLTVL.

This chain links TRBV2 with TRBJ1-4, with D hard to call. Looked up from germline, CDR1 is SNHLY and CDR2 is FYNNEI. This CDR3 comprises 15 residues. V lost 6 bases and J 2 bases, leaving 13 bases between the germline ends. The CDR3 region has the DNA TGTGCCAGCAGACAGAACACGGCCACTAATGAAAAACTGTTTTTT. Translating it yields CASRQNTATNEKLFF.

This chain links TRBV4-1 with TRBJ2-3; D remains ambiguous. Germline V gene lookup returns CDR1 MGHRA and CDR2 YSYEKL. The CDR3 spans 14 residues. V lost 4 bases to trimming and J lost 1 base, with 9 bases between them. DNA for the CDR3: TGCGCCAGCAGCCCCGGCCGGGGCACAGATACGCAGTATTTT. Encoded protein: CASSPGRGTDTQYF.

The genes are TRBV5-1 and TRBJ1-1, with TRBD1 as a possible D gene (5 bases). The CDR3 runs 13 residues. Trimming shortened V by 4 bases and J by 0 bases, and 7 bases separated the two germline ends. Germline lookup yields CDR1 SGHRS and CDR2 YFSETQ. The DNA of the CDR3 is TGCGCCAGCAGCGGGACTTTGAACACTGAAGCTTTCTTT. It specifies CASSGTLNTEAFF.